A single sample gave rise to the 4 T cell receptor beta chains below, sequenced in a study of spatial heterogeneity in lung cancer (dated by TCRdb to the late 2010s). Reading the label with the study, this specimen's time point is: sample taken at primary tumor resection. Without any cell sorting, TCR sequencing was performed on whole RNA extracted either from tumor and nontumor lung tissue or from cryopreserved PBMC samples. Receptor libraries were prepared by 5' RACE. TCRdb shows the sequencer as NextSeq 500. Starting from the raw public reads, TCRdb applied fastp trimming at Q25, assembled clones with MiXCR and retained in-frame beta chains. Records with the same CDR3 protein are collapsed into one entry carrying the most frequent genes and DNA. The sample table holds about 85,000 distinct CDR3 sequences, of which 15% to 20% were seen once. The top ten constitute around 6.6% of the sample. Sequenced here: PBMCs, sampled at surgery. The receptor set was obtained from a male donor with early-stage non-small cell lung cancer.

The V gene is TRBV6-1, the J gene TRBJ1-5, with D hard to call. CDR3 size: 14 residues. V lost 2 bases and J lost 0, with 5 bases in between. From germline, CDR1 is MNHNS and CDR2 SASEGT. The CDR3 reads CASSESYSNQPQHF. The CDR3 DNA follows: TGTGCCAGCAGTGAAAGCTATAGCAATCAGCCCCAGCATTTT.

A few counts support this clonotype. This chain uses TRBV3-1 with TRBJ2-1; 7 bases match TRBD2. The CDR3 has 17 residues. V was pared by 0 bases and J by 3 bases, with 8 bases of the junction left unmatched. Germline V gene lookup returns CDR1 LGHDT and CDR2 YNNKEL (reference sequence). The CDR3 loop reads CASSQEVGGSVYNEQFF. CDR3 nucleotide sequence: TGTGCCAGCAGCCAAGAAGTAGGCGGGAGTGTCTACAATGAGCAGTTCTTC.

The rearrangement links TRBV5-1 to TRBJ2-1, with D possibly TRBD2 on 5 matching bases. This CDR3 contains 16 residues. Trimming left V 2 bases short and J 0 bases short, with 12 bases between. CDR1 is SGHRS and CDR2 is YFSETQ in the germline V gene. The CDR3 spells CASSFASRSSYNEQFF. The CDR3 DNA reads TGCGCCAGCAGCTTCGCTAGCCGGAGCTCCTACAATGAGCAGTTCTTC.

This chain joins TRBV5-1 and TRBJ2-3; 14 bases are shared with TRBD2. Germline V gives CDR1 SGHRS, CDR2 YFSETQ. The trim removed 4 bases at V and 2 bases at J, leaving 3 bases unmatched. CDR3 length: 16 residues. CDR3 loop: CASSTGLAGVTDTQYF. The CDR3 DNA sequence: TGCGCCAGCAGCACGGGACTAGCGGGAGTCACAGATACGCAGTATTTT.